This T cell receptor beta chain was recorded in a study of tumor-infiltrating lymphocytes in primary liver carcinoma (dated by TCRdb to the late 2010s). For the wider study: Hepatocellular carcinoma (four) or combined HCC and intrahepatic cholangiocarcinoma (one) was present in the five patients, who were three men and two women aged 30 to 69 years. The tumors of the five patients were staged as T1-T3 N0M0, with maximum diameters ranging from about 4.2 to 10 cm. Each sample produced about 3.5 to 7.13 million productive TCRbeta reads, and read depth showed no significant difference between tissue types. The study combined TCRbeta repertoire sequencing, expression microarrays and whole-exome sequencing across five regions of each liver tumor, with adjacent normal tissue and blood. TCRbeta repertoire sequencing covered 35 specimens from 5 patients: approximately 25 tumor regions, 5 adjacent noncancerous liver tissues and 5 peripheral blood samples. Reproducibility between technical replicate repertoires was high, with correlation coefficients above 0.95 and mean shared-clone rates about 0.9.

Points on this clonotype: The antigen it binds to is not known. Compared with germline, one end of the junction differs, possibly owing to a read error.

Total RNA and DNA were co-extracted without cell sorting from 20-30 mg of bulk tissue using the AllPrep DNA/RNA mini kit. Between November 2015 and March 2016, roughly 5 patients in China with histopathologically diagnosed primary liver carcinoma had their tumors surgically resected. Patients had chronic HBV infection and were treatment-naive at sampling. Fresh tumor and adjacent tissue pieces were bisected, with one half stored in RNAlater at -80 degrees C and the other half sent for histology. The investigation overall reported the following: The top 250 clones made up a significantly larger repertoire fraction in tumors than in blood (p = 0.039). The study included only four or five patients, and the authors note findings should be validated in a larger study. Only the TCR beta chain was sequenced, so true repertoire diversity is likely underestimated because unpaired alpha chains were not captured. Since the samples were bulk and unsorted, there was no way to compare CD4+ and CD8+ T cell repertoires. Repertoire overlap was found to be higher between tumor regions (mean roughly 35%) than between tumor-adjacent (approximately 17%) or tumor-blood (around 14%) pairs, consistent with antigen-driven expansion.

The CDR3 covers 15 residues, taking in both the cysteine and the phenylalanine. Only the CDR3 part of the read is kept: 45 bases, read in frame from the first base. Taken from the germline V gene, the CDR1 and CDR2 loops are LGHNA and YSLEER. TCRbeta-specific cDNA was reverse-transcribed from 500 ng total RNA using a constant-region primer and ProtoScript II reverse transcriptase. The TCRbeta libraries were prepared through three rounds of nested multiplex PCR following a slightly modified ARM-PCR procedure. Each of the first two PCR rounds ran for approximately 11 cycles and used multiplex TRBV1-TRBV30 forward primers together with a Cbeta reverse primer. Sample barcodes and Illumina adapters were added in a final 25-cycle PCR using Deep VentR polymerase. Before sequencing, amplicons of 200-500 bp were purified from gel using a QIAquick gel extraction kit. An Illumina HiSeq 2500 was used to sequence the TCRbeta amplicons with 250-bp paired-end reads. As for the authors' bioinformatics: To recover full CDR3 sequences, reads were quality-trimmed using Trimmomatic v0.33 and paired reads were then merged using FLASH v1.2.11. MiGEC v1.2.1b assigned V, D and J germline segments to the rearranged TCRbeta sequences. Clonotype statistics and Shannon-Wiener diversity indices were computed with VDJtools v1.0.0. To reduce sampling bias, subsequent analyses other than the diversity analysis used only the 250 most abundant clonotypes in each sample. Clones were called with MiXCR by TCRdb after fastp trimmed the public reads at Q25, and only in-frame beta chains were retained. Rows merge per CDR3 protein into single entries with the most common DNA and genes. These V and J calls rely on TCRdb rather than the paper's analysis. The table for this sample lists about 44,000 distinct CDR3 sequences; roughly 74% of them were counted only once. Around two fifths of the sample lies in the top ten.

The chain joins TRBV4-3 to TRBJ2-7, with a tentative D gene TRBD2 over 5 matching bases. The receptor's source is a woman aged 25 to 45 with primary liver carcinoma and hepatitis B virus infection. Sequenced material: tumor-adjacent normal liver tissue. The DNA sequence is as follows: TGCGCCAGCAGCCAAGTGCCTGACTACTCCTACGAACAGTACTTC. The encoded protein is CASSQVPDYSYEQYF.